This entry lists 24 T cell receptor beta chains sequenced from one sample in a study of blood T cell repertoires in COVID-19. The method was immunoSEQ multiplex PCR; TCRdb's version includes in-frame clones alone and lacks a portion of them. The sample holds approximately 200,000 clones, around nine tenths seen once. Material for sequencing was peripheral blood. Receptors originate from a woman aged 55-75 years with acute or convalescent COVID-19.

The rearrangement links TRBV2 to TRBJ2-3; weak D call: TRBD2 (6 bases). V was clipped by 6 bases and J by 4 bases, with 8 bases between them. Germline V lookup: CDR1 SNHLY, CDR2 FYNNEI. This CDR3 has 12 residues. CDR3 bases: TGTGCCAGCAGCAGGGACTCAGATACGCAGTATTTT. Translated: CASSRDSDTQYF.

V usage is TRBV19 and J usage is TRBJ2-7; 9 positions match TRBD1. The CDR3 length is 15 residues. Germline-derived CDR1 and CDR2 are LNHDA and SQIVND (reference sequence). The V segment lost 5 bases and the J segment 0 bases; nucleotides outside the gene matches: 5. CDR3 residues: CASSSWDRASYEQYF. The CDR3 region has the DNA TGTGCCAGTAGTTCCTGGGACAGGGCCTCCTACGAGCAGTACTTC. The full variable domain, completed using reference TRBV19 and TRBJ2-7, is DGGITQSPKYLFRKEGQNVTLSCEQNLNHDAMYWYRQDPGQGLRLIYYSQIVNDFQKGDIAEGYSVSREKKESFPLTVTSAQKNPTAFYLCASSSWDRASYEQYFGPGTRLTVT.

The chain combines TRBV5-1 with TRBJ2-1; TRBD2 matches at 11 bases. The junction had 1 base not matched to a gene; V was cut back by 1 base and J by 4 bases. From germline, CDR1 is SGHRS and CDR2 YFSETQ. The CDR3 length is 15 residues. DNA of the CDR3: TGCGCCAGCAGCTTGTCTAGCGGGGGGTACAATGAGCAGTTCTTC. This codes for CASSLSSGGYNEQFF.

This rearrangement joins TRBV15 to TRBJ2-3, with 10 bases identical to TRBD2. The V and J ends lost 4 bases and 3 bases, in that order; junction bases with no gene match: 4. This CDR3 spans 15 amino acids. Germline loops: CDR1 LNHNV, CDR2 YYDKDF (reference sequence). CDR3 region: CATSTLSGGTDTQYF. The CDR3 DNA sequence: TGTGCCACCAGCACCCTTAGCGGGGGGACAGATACGCAGTATTTT.

CDR3 bases: TGTGCCAGCAGTAGACAGATTAGCACAGATACGCAGTATTTT. It encodes CASSRQISTDTQYF. The chain combines TRBV6-2 or TRBV6-3 with TRBJ2-3; tentatively, D is TRBD1 (5 bases). V was trimmed by 5 bases and J by 0 bases, leaving 9 bases between them. The V gene's germline CDR1 is MNHEY and CDR2 SVGEGT. The CDR3 loop spans 14 amino acids.

This chain links TRBV6-5 with TRBJ2-7; 9 bases are shared with TRBD1. V lost 7 bases to trimming and J lost 6 bases; unmatched junction nucleotides: 4. Germline CDR1 reads MNHEY; CDR2 reads SVGAGI. The CDR3 is 12 amino acids. The CDR3 reads CASMRQGGEQYF. CDR3 DNA sequence: TGTGCCAGCATGAGACAGGGGGGCGAGCAGTACTTC.

The chain is built from TRBV3-1 (or the pseudogene TRBV3-2) and TRBJ1-2; D call uncertain. This CDR3 spans 12 amino acids. V gave up 4 bases and J gave up 8 bases, with 11 bases separating them. Germline V gene data show CDR1 as LGHDT and CDR2 as YNNKEL (reference sequence). The CDR3 here is CASSLDRGGYTF. As DNA, the CDR3 is TGTGCCAGCAGCCTCGATCGGGGAGGCTACACCTTC.

Written as DNA, the CDR3 is TGTGCCAGCAGCGTAGAAGGTAAGGGGTATCGTGAGCAGTTCTTC. Amino acid sequence: CASSVEGKGYREQFF. The V gene is TRBV9, the J gene TRBJ2-1, with D perhaps TRBD1 (5 bases). This CDR3 is 15 amino acids long. Deletions cut 0 bases from V and 9 bases from J, with 16 bases between. Germline lookup yields CDR1 SGDLS and CDR2 YYNGEE.

The chain combines TRBV18 with TRBJ2-5; 8 bases agree with TRBD1. Losses at the gene ends were 8 bases for V and 1 base for J; bases not matched to a gene: 9. Germline-derived CDR1 and CDR2 are KGHSH and LQKENI. This CDR3 contains 15 residues. The CDR3 here is CASTVFGQGQETQYF. CDR3 bases: TGTGCCAGCACTGTTTTTGGACAGGGCCAAGAGACCCAGTACTTC. Together with reference TRBV18 and TRBJ2-5, the CDR3 gives the full variable domain: NAGVMQNPRHLVRRRGQEARLRCSPMKGHSHVYWYRQLPEEGLKFMVYLQKENIIDESGMPKERFSAEFPKEGPSILRIQQVVRGDSAAYFCASTVFGQGQETQYFGPGTRLLVL.

CDR3 loop: CASSDKSSYNEQFF. The CDR3 DNA reads TGTGCCAGCTCAGACAAGAGCTCCTACAATGAGCAGTTCTTC. The chain carries TRBV18 and TRBJ2-1; no reliable D call. Looked up from germline, CDR1 is KGHSH and CDR2 is LQKENI. Trimming removed 5 bases from V and 0 bases from J, with 8 bases in between. The CDR3 is 14 residues long.

This clone was seen once. The V call is TRBV9, the J call TRBJ1-3; no clear D. The V end was cut by 4 bases, the J end by 0 bases, with 14 bases between. The CDR3 sequence is 16 residues long. CDR1 and CDR2 from the germline V gene are SGDLS and YYNGEE. CDR3 bases: TGTGCCAGCAGCCCGGAGGTGGCATACTCTGGAAACACCATATATTTT. This encodes CASSPEVAYSGNTIYF.

V gene TRBV3-1 (or the pseudogene TRBV3-2) combines with J gene TRBJ1-2; a possible D gene is TRBD1 (5 bases). V lost 2 bases and J lost 2, with 12 bases in between. CDR3 length equals 15 residues. Germline CDR1 reads LGHDT; CDR2 reads YNNKEL (reference sequence). The CDR3 spells CASSQIMTVNYGYTF. CDR3 coding DNA: TGTGCCAGCAGCCAAATAATGACAGTGAACTATGGCTACACCTTC.

The chain carries TRBV6-4 and TRBJ1-2; D is unresolved. The V gene's germline CDR1 is MRHNA and CDR2 SNTAGT. The germline V and J ends were trimmed by 2 bases and 7 bases, with 11 bases remaining between them. The CDR3 covers 13 residues. Here the CDR3 DNA reads TGTGCCAGCAGTGACCCAGGATCCCCTGGCTACACCTTC. Protein: CASSDPGSPGYTF.

Only a few counts were recorded for this clone. The V call is TRBV9, the J call TRBJ2-1; the D gene is possibly TRBD2 (6 bases). Germline V gene lookup returns CDR1 SGDLS and CDR2 YYNGEE. This CDR3 has 13 amino acids. V was trimmed by 4 bases and J by 9 bases, leaving 14 bases between them. The CDR3, as DNA: TGTGCCAGCAGCTTTTTTCCCGGGGGTGAGCAGTTCTTC. Protein product: CASSFFPGGEQFF. The entire variable domain, with the rest obtained from reference TRBV9 and TRBJ2-1, is as follows: DSGVTQTPKHLITATGQRVTLRCSPRSGDLSVYWYQQSLDQGLQFLIQYYNGEERAKGNILERFSAQQFPDLHSELNLSSLELGDSALYFCASSFFPGGEQFFGPGTRLTVL.

The chain combines TRBV30 with TRBJ2-5; the D gene is possibly TRBD1 (7 bases). Between the trimmed V and J ends, which lost 2 bases and 7 bases, there was a span of 11 bases. The CDR3 runs 12 residues. Germline CDR1 and CDR2: GTSNPN and SVGIG (reference sequence). The CDR3 nucleotides read TGTGCCTGGAGTAGCCAGGGGGGGACCCAGTACTTC. It specifies CAWSSQGGTQYF. The entire variable domain, with the rest obtained from reference TRBV30 and TRBJ2-5, is as follows: SQTIHQWPATLVQPVGSPLSLECTVEGTSNPNLYWYRQAAGRGLQLLFYSVGIGQISSEVPQNLSASRPQDRQFILSSKKLLLSDSGFYLCAWSSQGGTQYFGPGTRLLVL.

The chain combines TRBV7-2 with TRBJ1-1; D gene ambiguous. Between the trimmed V and J ends, which lost 4 bases and 8 bases, there was a span of 20 bases. The germline CDR1 and CDR2 sequences are SGHTA and FQGNSA. The CDR3 sequence is 15 residues long. CDR3 sequence: CASSSGSQSFREAFF. DNA of the CDR3: TGTGCCAGCAGCTCCGGGTCCCAGTCTTTCCGAGAAGCTTTCTTT.

This rearrangement joins TRBV6-5 to TRBJ1-1, with TRBD1 as a possible D gene (6 bases). V was pared by 0 bases and J by 4 bases, with 6 bases between. The CDR3 sequence is 13 residues long. CDR1 and CDR2 (germline): MNHEY, SVGAGI. The chain's CDR3 is CASSYSQGTEAFF. CDR3 nucleotides: TGTGCCAGCAGTTACTCACAGGGCACTGAAGCTTTCTTT.

The table lists this clone with a few counts. V usage is TRBV27 and J usage is TRBJ2-1, with TRBD1 identical over 9 bases. The CDR3 has 15 amino acids. V trimming: 2 bases; J trimming: 9 bases; junction bases outside the gene matches: 8. Per the germline V gene, CDR1 is MNHEY and CDR2 is SMNVEV (reference sequence). CDR3 residues: CASSLGGTGFGEQFF. CDR3 nucleotides: TGTGCCAGCAGTTTAGGAGGGACAGGGTTTGGTGAGCAGTTCTTC.

V gene TRBV2 combines with J gene TRBJ1-2, with 7 bases aligning to TRBD1. This CDR3 is built from 13 residues. Germline V gives CDR1 SNHLY, CDR2 FYNNEI. With V trimmed by 6 bases and J by 8 bases, 9 bases remained unmatched. The CDR3 DNA reads TGTGCCAGCAGGGCACAGGGGAACAGGGGCTACACCTTC. Residues: CASRAQGNRGYTF.

The V gene is TRBV11-2, the J gene TRBJ1-5; unclear D gene. CDR1 SGHAT and CDR2 FQNNGV come from the germline V gene. Trimming removed 5 bases at V and 6 bases at J, with 11 bases between. The CDR3 consists of 13 residues. The CDR3 reads CASSRGVGQPQHF. CDR3 DNA: TGTGCCAGCAGCCGGGGAGTCGGTCAGCCCCAGCATTTT.

The gene calls are TRBV7-7 and TRBJ2-7; D unclear. This CDR3 is built from 15 residues. V dropped 6 bases and J dropped 4 bases, with 19 bases sitting between them. Germline lookup yields CDR1 SSHAT and CDR2 FNYEAQ (reference sequence). CDR3: CASSYQPGPGYEQYF. CDR3 coding DNA: TGTGCCAGCAGTTACCAACCGGGTCCTGGGTACGAGCAGTACTTC.

V is TRBV20-1 and J is TRBJ2-5; D is ambiguous. The CDR3 loop spans 9 amino acids. Between the trimmed V and J ends, which lost 6 bases and 5 bases, there was a span of 4 bases. In germline, CDR1 is DFQATT, CDR2 SNEGSKA (reference sequence). DNA for the CDR3: TGCAGTGCCGGGGAGACCCAGTACTTC. Protein sequence: CSAGETQYF.

This chain links TRBV30 with TRBJ1-4; D is undetermined. The CDR3 runs 15 residues. The V gene lost 2 bases and the J gene lost 0 bases, with 10 bases spanning the gap. Germline V CDR1 and CDR2: GTSNPN, SVGIG (reference sequence). CDR3 in DNA: TGTGCCTGGAGTAAGAGGTGGACAACTAATGAAAAACTGTTTTTT. Translated, it gives CAWSKRWTTNEKLFF.

The CDR3 loop reads CASSVGQGSYGYTF. Here the CDR3 DNA reads TGTGCCAGCAGTGTAGGACAGGGGAGCTATGGCTACACCTTC. This chain links TRBV2 with TRBJ1-2, with 9 bases lining up with TRBD1. V gave up 4 bases and J gave up 4 bases; unmatched junction bases: 4. CDR3 size: 14 residues. Germline V gene sequence: CDR1 SNHLY, CDR2 FYNNEI.